These T cell receptor beta chains were read from a single sample in a study of control samples from healthy donors and cancer patients. The assay was immunoSEQ multiplex PCR, and TCRdb's table has in-frame clones only and misses some. The table includes about 140,000 clones, roughly 94% detected once. The specimen was blood. The source is a man aged 40-49 years in good health. Both conserved end residues are part of each CDR3. The D gene is left open where the match is weak. Clone size is stated in some rows and not others, as once, few, many or a class when expanded.

D gene: NA; clone size: NA; J gene: TRBJ1-1; V gene: TRBV5-6; CDR3 protein: CASSLAGMNTEAFF; CDR3 DNA: TGTGCCAGCAGCTTGGCCGGAATGAACACTGAAGCTTTCTTT
D gene: NA; clone size: NA; J gene: TRBJ2-6; V gene: TRBV2; CDR3 protein: CASTPGAGANVLTF; CDR3 DNA: TGTGCCAGCACACCCGGGGCTGGGGCCAACGTCCTGACTTTC
D gene: NA; clone size: NA; J gene: TRBJ1-1; V gene: TRBV10-1; CDR3 protein: CASSESTGNTEAFF; CDR3 DNA: TGCGCCAGCAGTGAGTCGACGGGGAACACTGAAGCTTTCTTT
D gene: NA; clone size: NA; J gene: TRBJ1-1; V gene: TRBV3-1/TRBV3-2; CDR3 protein: CASSQDPGRQNTEAFF; CDR3 DNA: TGTGCCAGCAGCCAAGATCCCGGGAGACAGAACACTGAAGCTTTCTTT
D gene: NA; clone size: NA; J gene: TRBJ2-1; V gene: TRBV5-1; CDR3 protein: CASSLVREQFF; CDR3 DNA: TGCGCCAGCAGCTTGGTTAGGGAGCAGTTCTTC
D gene: TRBD1; clone size: NA; J gene: TRBJ1-4; V gene: TRBV7-6; CDR3 protein: CASSLGTATNEKLFF; CDR3 DNA: TGTGCCAGCAGCCTTGGGACAGCAACTAATGAAAAACTGTTTTTT
D gene: NA; clone size: NA; J gene: TRBJ2-6; V gene: TRBV6-8; CDR3 protein: CASIGCSGANVLTF; CDR3 DNA: TGTGCCAGCATTGGGTGCTCTGGGGCCAACGTCCTGACTTTC
D gene: NA; clone size: NA; J gene: TRBJ1-4; V gene: TRBV9; CDR3 protein: CASSAGDEKLFF; CDR3 DNA: TGTGCCAGCAGCGCTGGGGACGAAAAACTGTTTTTT
D gene: NA; clone size: NA; J gene: TRBJ1-6; V gene: TRBV5-6; CDR3 protein: CASSPRGWGDDSPLHF; CDR3 DNA: TGTGCCAGCAGCCCCCGCGGATGGGGGGACGATTCACCCCTCCACTTT
D gene: NA; clone size: NA; J gene: TRBJ2-5; V gene: TRBV12-3/TRBV12-4; CDR3 protein: CASSFLVQETQYF; CDR3 DNA: TGTGCCAGCAGTTTTTTGGTCCAAGAGACCCAGTACTTC
D gene: TRBD1; clone size: NA; J gene: TRBJ2-7; V gene: TRBV10-1; CDR3 protein: CASSESGTAEQYF; CDR3 DNA: TGCGCCAGCAGTGAGTCGGGGACAGCCGAGCAGTACTTC
D gene: NA; clone size: NA; J gene: TRBJ1-2; V gene: TRBV5-6; CDR3 protein: CASSSTMVSGYTF; CDR3 DNA: TGTGCCAGCAGCTCAACAATGGTCTCTGGCTACACCTTC
D gene: NA; clone size: once; J gene: TRBJ2-1; V gene: TRBV5-1; CDR3 protein: CASSLVQGHSYNEQFF; CDR3 DNA: TGCGCCAGCAGCTTGGTGCAGGGGCACTCCTACAATGAGCAGTTCTTC
D gene: TRBD1; clone size: NA; J gene: TRBJ2-1; V gene: TRBV11-3; CDR3 protein: CASSLDQGDYNEQFF; CDR3 DNA: TGTGCCAGCAGCTTAGATCAGGGGGACTACAATGAGCAGTTCTTC
D gene: TRBD1; clone size: once; J gene: TRBJ1-4; V gene: TRBV9; CDR3 protein: CASSEGIQGAGGEKLFF; CDR3 DNA: TGTGCCAGCAGCGAGGGGATACAGGGGGCAGGAGGTGAAAAACTGTTTTTT
D gene: TRBD2; clone size: NA; J gene: TRBJ2-5; V gene: TRBV3-1/TRBV3-2; CDR3 protein: CASSNSGTQETQYF; CDR3 DNA: TGTGCCAGCAGCAACAGCGGGACCCAAGAGACCCAGTACTTC
D gene: NA; clone size: NA; J gene: TRBJ1-5; V gene: TRBV5-6; CDR3 protein: CASSRGQHNQPQHF; CDR3 DNA: TGTGCCAGCAGCCGGGGACAACACAATCAGCCCCAGCATTTT
D gene: NA; clone size: NA; J gene: TRBJ2-3; V gene: TRBV7-3; CDR3 protein: CASSLSGAVHLSDTQYF; CDR3 DNA: TGTGCCAGCAGCTTAAGTGGAGCGGTCCACCTTTCGGATACGCAGTATTTT
D gene: TRBD1; clone size: NA; J gene: TRBJ2-7; V gene: TRBV6-5; CDR3 protein: CASSLTGTGGAEQYF; CDR3 DNA: TGTGCCAGCAGCCTTACCGGGACAGGGGGCGCCGAGCAGTACTTC
D gene: NA; clone size: NA; J gene: TRBJ2-7; V gene: TRBV2; CDR3 protein: CASRAQVEQYF; CDR3 DNA: TGTGCCAGCAGGGCTCAAGTTGAGCAGTACTTC
D gene: NA; clone size: NA; J gene: TRBJ1-5; V gene: TRBV6-5; CDR3 protein: CASRRDAYQPQHF; CDR3 DNA: TGTGCCAGCAGAAGGGACGCTTATCAGCCCCAGCATTTT
D gene: NA; clone size: NA; J gene: TRBJ1-3; V gene: TRBV11-2; CDR3 protein: CASTSPSGQRSGNTIYF; CDR3 DNA: TGTGCCAGCACCAGCCCCTCCGGACAGCGTTCTGGAAACACCATATATTTT
D gene: TRBD1; clone size: NA; J gene: TRBJ1-2; V gene: TRBV5-1; CDR3 protein: CASSPLGQGGGYTF; CDR3 DNA: TGCGCCAGCAGCCCCTTAGGACAGGGGGGAGGCTACACCTTC
D gene: NA; clone size: NA; J gene: TRBJ1-6; V gene: TRBV6-6; CDR3 protein: CASSYQGEGSPLHF; CDR3 DNA: TGTGCCAGCAGTTACCAAGGGGAGGGCTCACCCCTCCACTTT